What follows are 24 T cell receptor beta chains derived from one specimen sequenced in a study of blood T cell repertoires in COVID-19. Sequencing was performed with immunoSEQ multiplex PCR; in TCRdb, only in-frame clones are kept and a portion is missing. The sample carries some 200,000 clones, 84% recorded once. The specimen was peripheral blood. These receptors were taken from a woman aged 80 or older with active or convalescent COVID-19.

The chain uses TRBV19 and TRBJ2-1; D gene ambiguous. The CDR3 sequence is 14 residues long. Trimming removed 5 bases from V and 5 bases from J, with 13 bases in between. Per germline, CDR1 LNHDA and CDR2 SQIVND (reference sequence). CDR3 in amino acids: CASSSGRNNNEQFF. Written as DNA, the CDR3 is TGTGCCAGTAGTTCCGGCAGGAACAACAATGAGCAGTTCTTC.

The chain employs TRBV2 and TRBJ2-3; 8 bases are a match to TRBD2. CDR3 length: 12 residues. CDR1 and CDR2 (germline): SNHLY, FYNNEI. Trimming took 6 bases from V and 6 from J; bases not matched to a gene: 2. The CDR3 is CASRSSGDTQYF. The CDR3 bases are TGTGCCAGCAGGTCTAGCGGGGATACGCAGTATTTT.

The CDR3 sequence: CASSYGLNSPLHF. Written as DNA, the CDR3 is TGTGCCAGCAGTTACGGCCTTAATTCACCCCTCCACTTT. The V gene is TRBV6-5, the J gene TRBJ1-6; D gene ambiguous. This CDR3 is 13 amino acids long. Germline V gene lookup returns CDR1 MNHEY and CDR2 SVGAGI. V lost 2 bases, J lost 6 bases, and 5 bases lay in between.

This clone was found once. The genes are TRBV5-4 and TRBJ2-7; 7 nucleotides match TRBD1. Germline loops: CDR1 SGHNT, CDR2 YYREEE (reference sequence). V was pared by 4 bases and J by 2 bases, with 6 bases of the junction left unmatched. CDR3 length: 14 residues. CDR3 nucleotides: TGTGCCAGCAGCCTGATGACAGGGCCCTACGAGCAGTACTTC. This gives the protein CASSLMTGPYEQYF.

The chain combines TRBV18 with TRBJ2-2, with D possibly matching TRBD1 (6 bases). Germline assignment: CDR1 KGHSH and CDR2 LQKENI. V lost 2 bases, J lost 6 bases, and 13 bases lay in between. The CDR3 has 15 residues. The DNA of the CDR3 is TGTGCCAGCTCACCAGGGGGCGGAAATGCCGGGGAGCTGTTTTTT. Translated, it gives CASSPGGGNAGELFF.

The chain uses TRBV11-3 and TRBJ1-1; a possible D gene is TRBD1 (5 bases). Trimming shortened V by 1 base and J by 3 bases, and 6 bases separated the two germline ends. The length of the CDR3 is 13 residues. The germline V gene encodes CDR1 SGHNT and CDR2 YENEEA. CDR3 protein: CASSLGQYTEAFF. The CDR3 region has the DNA TGTGCCAGCAGCTTAGGACAGTACACTGAAGCTTTCTTT.

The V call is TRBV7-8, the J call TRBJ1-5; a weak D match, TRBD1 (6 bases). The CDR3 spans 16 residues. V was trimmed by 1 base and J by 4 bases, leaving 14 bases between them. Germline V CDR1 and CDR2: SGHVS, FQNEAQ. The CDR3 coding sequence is TGTGCCAGCAGCTTAGGGGGGCGCCTGGGTAATCAGCCCCAGCATTTT. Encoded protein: CASSLGGRLGNQPQHF.

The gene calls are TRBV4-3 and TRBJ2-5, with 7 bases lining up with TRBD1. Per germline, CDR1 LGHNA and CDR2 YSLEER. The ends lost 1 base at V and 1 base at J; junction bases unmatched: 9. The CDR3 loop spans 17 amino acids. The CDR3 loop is CASSQARGQLFQETQYF. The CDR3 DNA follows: TGCGCCAGCAGCCAAGCCAGGGGACAGCTTTTCCAAGAGACCCAGTACTTC.

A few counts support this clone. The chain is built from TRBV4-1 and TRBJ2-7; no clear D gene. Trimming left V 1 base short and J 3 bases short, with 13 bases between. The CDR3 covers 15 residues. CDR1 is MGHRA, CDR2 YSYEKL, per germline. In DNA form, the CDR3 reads TGCGCCAGCAGCCAAGTGTATACTACCAGCTACGAGCAGTACTTC. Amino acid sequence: CASSQVYTTSYEQYF.

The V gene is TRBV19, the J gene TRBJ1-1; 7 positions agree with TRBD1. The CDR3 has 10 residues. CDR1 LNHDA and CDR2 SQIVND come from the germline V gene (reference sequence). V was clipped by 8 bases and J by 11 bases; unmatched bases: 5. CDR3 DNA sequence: TGTGCCAGTGCCGACAGGGTTGCTTTCTTT. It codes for CASADRVAFF.

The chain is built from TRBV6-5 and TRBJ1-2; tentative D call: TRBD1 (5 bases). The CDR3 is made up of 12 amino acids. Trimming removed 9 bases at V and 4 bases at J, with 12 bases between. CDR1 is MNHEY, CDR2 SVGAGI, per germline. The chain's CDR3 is CARQDTSYGYTF. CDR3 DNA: TGTGCCAGACAGGACACAAGCTATGGCTACACCTTC.

CDR3 DNA sequence: TGTGCCAGCAGTTACGTCGGGGGGCGGGGGACCACAGATACGCAGTATTTT. Translating gives CASSYVGGRGTTDTQYF. The chain recombines TRBV6-2 or TRBV6-3 with TRBJ2-3; weak D call: TRBD2 (7 bases). This CDR3 has 17 amino acids. The germline V gene encodes CDR1 MNHEY and CDR2 SVGEGT. The V gene lost 2 bases and the J gene lost 2 bases, with 17 bases spanning the gap.

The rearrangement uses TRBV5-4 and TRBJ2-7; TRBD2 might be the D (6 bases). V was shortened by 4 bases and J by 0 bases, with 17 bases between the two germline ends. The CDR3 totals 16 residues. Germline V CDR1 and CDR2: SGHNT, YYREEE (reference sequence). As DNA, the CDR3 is TGTGCCAGCAGCCAGGACTACTCCGAGCACTCCTACGAGCAGTACTTC. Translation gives CASSQDYSEHSYEQYF.

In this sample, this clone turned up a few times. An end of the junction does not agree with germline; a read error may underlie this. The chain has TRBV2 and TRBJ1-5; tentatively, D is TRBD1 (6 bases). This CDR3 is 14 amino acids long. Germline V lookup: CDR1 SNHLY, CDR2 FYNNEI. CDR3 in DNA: TGTGCCAGCAATGAACAGGGAACCAATCAGCCCCAGCATTTT. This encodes CASNEQGTNQPQHF.

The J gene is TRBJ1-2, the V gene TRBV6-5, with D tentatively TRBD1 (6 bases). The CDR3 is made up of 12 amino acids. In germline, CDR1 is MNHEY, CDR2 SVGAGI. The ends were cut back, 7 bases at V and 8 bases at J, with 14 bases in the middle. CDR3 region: CASTQGGEGYTF. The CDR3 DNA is TGTGCCAGCACCCAAGGGGGGGAGGGCTACACCTTC.

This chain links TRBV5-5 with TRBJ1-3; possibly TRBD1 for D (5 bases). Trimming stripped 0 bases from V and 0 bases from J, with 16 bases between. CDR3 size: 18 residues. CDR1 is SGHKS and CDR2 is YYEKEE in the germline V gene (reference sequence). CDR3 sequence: CASSLAWWGRSSGNTIYF. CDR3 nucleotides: TGTGCCAGCAGCTTGGCGTGGTGGGGGAGGAGCTCTGGAAACACCATATATTTT.

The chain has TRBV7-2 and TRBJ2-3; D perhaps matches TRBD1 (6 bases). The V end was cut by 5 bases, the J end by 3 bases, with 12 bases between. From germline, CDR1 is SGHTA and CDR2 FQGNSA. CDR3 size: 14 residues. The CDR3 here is CASSPGQTTDTQYF. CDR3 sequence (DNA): TGTGCCAGCAGCCCCGGACAGACTACAGATACGCAGTATTTT.

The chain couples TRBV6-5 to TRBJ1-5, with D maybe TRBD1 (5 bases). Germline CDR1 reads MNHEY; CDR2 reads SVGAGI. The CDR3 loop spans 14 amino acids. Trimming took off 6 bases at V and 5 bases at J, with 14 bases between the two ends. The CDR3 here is CASSAWQGDQPQHF. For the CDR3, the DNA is TGTGCCAGCAGCGCGTGGCAGGGTGATCAGCCCCAGCATTTT.

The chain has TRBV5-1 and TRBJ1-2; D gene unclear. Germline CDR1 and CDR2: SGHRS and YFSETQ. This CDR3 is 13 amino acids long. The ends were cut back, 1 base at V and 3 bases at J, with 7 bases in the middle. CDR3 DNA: TGCGCCAGCAGCTTGAGTCCGGACTATGGCTACACCTTC. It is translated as CASSLSPDYGYTF. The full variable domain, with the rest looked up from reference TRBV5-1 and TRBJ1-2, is KAGVTQTPRYLIKTRGQQVTLSCSPISGHRSVSWYQQTPGQGLQFLFEYFSETQRNKGNFPGRFSGRQFSNSRSEMNVSTLELGDSALYLCASSLSPDYGYTFGSGTRLTVV.

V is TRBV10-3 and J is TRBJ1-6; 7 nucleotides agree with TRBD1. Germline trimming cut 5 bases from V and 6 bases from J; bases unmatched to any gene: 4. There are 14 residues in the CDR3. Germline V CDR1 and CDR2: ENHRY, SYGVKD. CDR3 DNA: TGTGCCATCAGTAAGACAGGGTTTAATTCACCCCTCCACTTT. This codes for CAISKTGFNSPLHF.

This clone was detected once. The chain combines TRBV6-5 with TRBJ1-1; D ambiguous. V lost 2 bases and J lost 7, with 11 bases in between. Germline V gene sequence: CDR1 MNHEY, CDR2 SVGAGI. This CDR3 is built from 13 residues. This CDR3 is CASSYTQAIEAFF. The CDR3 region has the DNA TGTGCCAGCAGTTACACTCAGGCGATTGAAGCTTTCTTT.

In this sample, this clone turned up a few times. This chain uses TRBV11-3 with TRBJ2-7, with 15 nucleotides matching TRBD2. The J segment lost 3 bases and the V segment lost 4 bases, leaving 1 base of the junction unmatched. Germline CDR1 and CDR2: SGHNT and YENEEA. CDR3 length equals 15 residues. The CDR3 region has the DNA TGTGCCAGCAGCTCGGGACTAGCGGGAGGCTACGAGCAGTACTTC. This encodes CASSSGLAGGYEQYF.

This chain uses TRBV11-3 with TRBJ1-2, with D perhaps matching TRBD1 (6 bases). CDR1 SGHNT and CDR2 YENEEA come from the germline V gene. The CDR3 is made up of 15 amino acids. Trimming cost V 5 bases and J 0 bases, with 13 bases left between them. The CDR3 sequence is CASSGGGSANYGYTF. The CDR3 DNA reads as TGTGCCAGCAGCGGCGGGGGCAGCGCTAACTATGGCTACACCTTC.

The CDR3 region has the DNA TGCGCCAGCAGCCAATGGGGTAGCGGGATATCCTACAATGAGCAGTTCTTC. Translation gives CASSQWGSGISYNEQFF. This sequence joins TRBV4-1 and TRBJ2-1, with TRBD2 matching 8 bases. CDR1 MGHRA and CDR2 YSYEKL come from the germline V gene. The CDR3 is 17 amino acids. V was clipped by 2 bases and J by 1 base; unmatched bases: 7.